This T cell receptor beta chain was captured by sequencing in a study of blood T cell repertoires in COVID-19. Study summary: In each case, the material was cDNA or gDNA derived from T cells, B-cell-depleted T cells, or PBMCs.

Seattle patients were enrolled during active infection and followed longitudinally. The method was immunoSEQ multiplex PCR; TCRdb's version includes in-frame clones alone and lacks a portion of them. In the table there are hundreds of thousands of clones, about 90% of which are singletons. Between the trimmed V and J ends, which lost 6 bases and 4 bases, there was a span of 11 bases. Germline V CDR1 and CDR2: SNHLY, FYNNEI. The CDR3 is 13 residues long. The sample taken for sequencing was peripheral blood. The TCR was taken from a woman in her 50s with COVID-19, enrolled during active disease. The V and J genes are TRBV2 and TRBJ2-3; no reliable D call. The chain's CDR3 is CASRESLPDTQYF. CDR3 sequence (DNA): TGTGCCAGCAGGGAATCACTCCCAGATACGCAGTATTTT.